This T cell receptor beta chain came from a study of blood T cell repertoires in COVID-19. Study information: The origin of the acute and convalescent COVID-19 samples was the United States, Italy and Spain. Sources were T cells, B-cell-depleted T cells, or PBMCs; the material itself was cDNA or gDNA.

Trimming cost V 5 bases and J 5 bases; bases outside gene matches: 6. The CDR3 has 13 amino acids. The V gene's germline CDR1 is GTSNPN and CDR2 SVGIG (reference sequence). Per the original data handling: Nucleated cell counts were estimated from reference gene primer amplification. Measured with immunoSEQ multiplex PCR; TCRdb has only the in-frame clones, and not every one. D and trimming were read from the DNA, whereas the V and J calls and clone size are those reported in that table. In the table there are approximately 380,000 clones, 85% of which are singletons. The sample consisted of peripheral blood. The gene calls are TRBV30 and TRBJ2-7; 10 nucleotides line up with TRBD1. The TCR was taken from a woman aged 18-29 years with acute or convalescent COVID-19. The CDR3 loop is CAWAGTGVNEQYF. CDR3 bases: TGTGCCTGGGCCGGGACAGGGGTGAACGAGCAGTACTTC.